The 30 T cell receptor beta chains listed next were all sequenced from one sample in a study of blood T cells in healthy people across ages. A second PCR, run for roughly 7 to 12 cycles, used a sample-barcoded 5' primer plus a J-beta primer mix. TCRdb reprocessed the 5' RACE reads with MiXCR, giving one entry per CDR3 protein. This repertoire shows 890,000 or so distinct CDR3 sequences, less than 80% found once; its top ten account for about a quarter. Sequencing was performed on blood. The receptor source for this set is a man aged 25-45 years in good health.

This clonotype was detected once. V usage is TRBV7-2 and J usage is TRBJ2-7; 13 bases are shared with TRBD2. The J call may be mistaken, given a closer DNA end match to TRBJ2-5. The CDR3 consists of 19 residues. Germline loops: CDR1 SGHTA, CDR2 FQGNSA. Written as DNA, the CDR3 is TGTGCCAGCAGCTTAGTACTCCCTTCACTAGCGGGGGGGGAAGAGACCCAGTACTTC. It yields the protein CASSLVLPSLAGGEETQYF.

This chain connects TRBV5-1 to TRBJ2-7; 10 nucleotides match TRBD2. With 1 base clipped from V and 3 bases from J, the junction kept 4 bases outside the gene matches. The CDR3 sequence is 15 residues long. Germline V gives CDR1 SGHRS, CDR2 YFSETQ. CDR3: CASSLWGTSVYEQYF. In DNA form, the CDR3 reads TGCGCCAGCAGCTTGTGGGGGACTAGCGTCTACGAGCAGTACTTC.

V is TRBV15 and J is TRBJ2-5; D not resolved. Trimming removed 0 bases from V and 4 bases from J, with 9 bases in between. The CDR3 consists of 14 residues. Per germline, CDR1 LNHNV and CDR2 YYDKDF (reference sequence). The CDR3 DNA sequence: TGTGCCACCAGCAGAGATCTCTCCGCAGAGACCCAGTACTTC. Protein: CATSRDLSAETQYF.

CDR3 nucleotide sequence: TGTGCCAGCAGCTTTCCCCGCACTAGCGGGGGCCGTAACTACGAGCAGTACTTC. Its protein product is CASSFPRTSGGRNYEQYF. This chain uses TRBV7-2 with TRBJ2-5; 11 nucleotides agree with TRBD2. TRBJ2-7 explains the end of the DNA better; the J call may be wrong. Germline V lookup: CDR1 SGHTA, CDR2 FQGNSA. The CDR3 loop spans 18 amino acids.

This chain joins TRBV25-1 and TRBJ1-1, with D unclear. V dropped 5 bases and J dropped 4 bases, with 8 bases sitting between them. The CDR3 runs 12 residues. Germline V lookup: CDR1 MGHDK, CDR2 SYGVNS. The CDR3 DNA follows: TGTGCCAGCAGTTTAGGGAGCACTGAAGCTTTCTTT. Amino acids: CASSLGSTEAFF.

The chain links TRBV3-1 to TRBJ2-4; D ambiguous. The CDR3 is 17 amino acids. V was shortened by 0 bases and J by 1 base, with 13 bases between the two germline ends. Per the germline V gene, CDR1 is LGHDT and CDR2 is YNNKEL (reference sequence). The CDR3 reads CASSQDGLIPAKNIQYF. The DNA of the CDR3 is TGTGCCAGCAGCCAAGATGGCCTGATCCCTGCCAAAAACATTCAGTACTTC.

The genes are TRBV7-2 and TRBJ2-5; no clear D. CDR3 length: 15 residues. Trimming left V 7 bases short and J 5 bases short, with 20 bases between. Germline V gene lookup returns CDR1 SGHTA and CDR2 FQGNSA. CDR3 residues: CASTRGRRIWETQYF. DNA of the CDR3: TGTGCCAGCACCCGAGGACGGCGTATTTGGGAGACCCAGTACTTC. Based on the CDR3 plus reference TRBV7-2 and TRBJ2-5, the full variable domain is GAGVSQSPSNKVTEKGKDVELRCDPISGHTALYWYRQSLGQGLEFLIYFQGNSAPDKSGLPSDRFSAERTGGSVSTLTIQRTQQEDSAVYLCASTRGRRIWETQYFGPGTRLLVL.

In its sample, this clonotype was seen a few times. J is TRBJ2-5 and V is TRBV4-3, with D tentatively TRBD2 (5 bases). Germline values: CDR1 LGHNA, CDR2 YSLEER. Trimming shortened V by 0 bases and J by 0 bases, and 11 bases separated the two germline ends. The CDR3 contains 16 residues. The CDR3 region has the DNA TGCGCCAGCAGCCAAGAGAAGCGGCGGTACCAAGAGACCCAGTACTTC. Translation gives CASSQEKRRYQETQYF.

V usage is TRBV9 and J usage is TRBJ2-4; tentative D call: TRBD1 (6 bases). The germline CDR1 and CDR2 sequences are SGDLS and YYNGEE. V gave up 4 bases and J gave up 5 bases, with 16 bases separating them. This CDR3 region has 15 residues. The CDR3 DNA sequence: TGTGCCAGCAGCTTTTCCGGGACACCTGAAAACATTCAGTACTTC. Translation: CASSFSGTPENIQYF. Looking up the rest from reference TRBV9 and TRBJ2-4 gives the full variable domain: DSGVTQTPKHLITATGQRVTLRCSPRSGDLSVYWYQQSLDQGLQFLIQYYNGEERAKGNILERFSAQQFPDLHSELNLSSLELGDSALYFCASSFSGTPENIQYFGAGTRLSVL.

In this sample, this clonotype turned up a few times. V usage is TRBV5-1 and J usage is TRBJ2-4; 11 positions agree with TRBD1. The CDR3 has 14 residues. Germline assignment: CDR1 SGHRS and CDR2 YFSETQ. The V and J ends lost 4 bases and 6 bases, in that order; junction bases with no gene match: 3. The CDR3 sequence: CASSPGQGVNIQYF. The CDR3 coding sequence is TGCGCCAGCAGCCCGGGACAGGGGGTAAACATTCAGTACTTC. The variable domain in full, completed from reference TRBV5-1 and TRBJ2-4, reads KAGVTQTPRYLIKTRGQQVTLSCSPISGHRSVSWYQQTPGQGLQFLFEYFSETQRNKGNFPGRFSGRQFSNSRSEMNVSTLELGDSALYLCASSPGQGVNIQYFGAGTRLSVL.

The chain couples TRBV30 to TRBJ2-2; D assignment may be TRBD1 or TRBD2 (6 bases each). Germline loops: CDR1 GTSNPN, CDR2 SVGIG (reference sequence). CDR3 length: 14 amino acids. Trimming cost V 5 bases and J 5 bases, with 15 bases left between them. CDR3 amino acids: CAWLPGATTGELFF. The CDR3 nucleotides read TGTGCCTGGCTGCCGGGGGCAACGACCGGGGAGCTGTTTTTT.

This clonotype was detected many times. V gene TRBV20-1 combines with J gene TRBJ2-1; possible D gene TRBD2, 6 bases. Trimming took off 7 bases at V and 3 bases at J, with 13 bases between the two ends. Germline CDR1 DFQATT, CDR2 SNEGSKA (reference sequence). The CDR3 has 13 residues. The CDR3 is CSGRGNSYNEQFF. The CDR3 DNA reads TGCAGTGGTCGGGGGAACAGCTACAATGAGCAGTTCTTC.

The gene calls are TRBV6-5 and TRBJ2-1; 7 nucleotides line up with TRBD1. V trimming: 6 bases; J trimming: 4 bases; junction bases outside the gene matches: 3. Germline V gene data show CDR1 as MNHEY and CDR2 as SVGAGI. There are 13 residues in the CDR3. The CDR3 region is CASSPGQYNEQFF. Written as DNA, the CDR3 is TGTGCCAGCAGCCCGGGACAGTACAATGAGCAGTTCTTC.

This clonotype showed up just once. The rearrangement uses TRBV12-3 or TRBV12-4 and TRBJ2-4; 7 positions match TRBD2. The CDR3 sequence is 13 residues long. With 2 bases clipped from V and 13 bases from J, the junction kept 8 bases outside the gene matches. DNA of the CDR3: TGTGCCAGCAGTTTACTTACGGGGGGTGAGCAGTACTTC. Translated, it gives CASSLLTGGEQYF.

This sequence joins TRBV6-5 and TRBJ2-5, with D possibly TRBD2 on 5 matching bases. CDR3 length equals 14 residues. V was pared by 2 bases and J by 3 bases, with 10 bases between. Germline CDR1 and CDR2: MNHEY and SVGAGI. CDR3 bases: TGTGCCAGCAGTTACGCACCGCGGGAAGAGACCCAGTACTTC. Translation: CASSYAPREETQYF.

V and J are TRBV3-1 and TRBJ2-4; no clear D. Germline CDR1 LGHDT, CDR2 YNNKEL (reference sequence). This CDR3 is built from 12 residues. Trimming left V 4 bases short and J 13 bases short, with 14 bases between. CDR3 coding DNA: TGTGCCAGCAGCCCGTCTCGGGCGGAGCAGTACTTC. The encoded protein is CASSPSRAEQYF.

The chain uses TRBV20-1 and TRBJ1-5; possible D gene TRBD1, 5 bases. CDR1 DFQATT and CDR2 SNEGSKA come from the germline V gene (reference sequence). Trimming shortened V by 0 bases and J by 4 bases, and 13 bases separated the two germline ends. This CDR3 contains 15 residues. CDR3 residues: CSAREAGPINQPQHF. CDR3 bases: TGCAGTGCTAGAGAGGCAGGGCCAATTAATCAGCCCCAGCATTTT.

The J gene is TRBJ2-1, the V gene TRBV7-8; weak D call: TRBD1 (5 bases). This CDR3 region has 15 residues. Trimming removed 5 bases at V and 0 bases at J, with 11 bases between. Germline-derived CDR1 and CDR2 are SGHVS and FQNEAQ. The CDR3 DNA is TGTGCCAGCAGCCCAGGACACCCCTCCTACAATGAGCAGTTCTTC. This gives the protein CASSPGHPSYNEQFF.

The chain has TRBV20-1 and TRBJ2-1; possibly TRBD1 or TRBD2 for D (5 bases each). Germline-derived CDR1 and CDR2 are DFQATT and SNEGSKA (reference sequence). CDR3 length: 11 residues. CDR3 sequence: CRLEAGYEQFF. The CDR3 nucleotides are TGCAGGTTGGAGGCAGGGTATGAGCAGTTCTTC.

V gene TRBV4-3 combines with J gene TRBJ1-1; a possible D gene is TRBD1 (6 bases). The CDR3 is made up of 14 amino acids. V was cut by 1 base and J by 6 bases, with 12 bases left in between. The V gene's germline CDR1 is LGHNA and CDR2 YSLEER. The CDR3 DNA sequence: TGCGCCAGCAGCCAAGTTGACAGGACAGCTGAAGCTTTCTTT. Amino acid sequence: CASSQVDRTAEAFF.

The rearrangement joins TRBV7-9 to TRBJ2-1, with D tentatively TRBD2 (6 bases). V dropped 7 bases and J dropped 8 bases, with 18 bases sitting between them. This CDR3 has 14 residues. CDR1 is SEHNR and CDR2 is FQNEAQ in the germline V gene (reference sequence). The CDR3 bases are TGTGCCAGCACAGCGGCAGGGAGGCTGGATGAGCAGTTCTTC. The encoded protein is CASTAAGRLDEQFF.

The rearrangement links TRBV4-3 to TRBJ2-1, with D tentatively TRBD2 (5 bases). Trimming left V 4 bases short and J 6 bases short, with 13 bases between. Looked up from germline, CDR1 is LGHNA and CDR2 is YSLEER. The length of the CDR3 is 14 residues. CDR3 region: CASSRLEGGNEQFF. Written as DNA, the CDR3 is TGCGCCAGCAGCCGCCTCGAAGGAGGCAATGAGCAGTTCTTC.

This clonotype turned up a few times. CDR3 sequence reads: CASSLAPGAGGPDWDIQYF. CDR3 coding DNA: TGTGCCAGCAGCTTAGCCCCAGGAGCGGGGGGGCCCGATTGGGACATTCAGTACTTC. The chain employs TRBV7-2 and TRBJ2-4; 10 nucleotides align to TRBD2. Losses at the gene ends were 0 bases for V and 8 bases for J; bases not matched to a gene: 16. Germline-derived CDR1 and CDR2 are SGHTA and FQGNSA. This CDR3 is 19 amino acids long.

The genes are TRBV6-1 and TRBJ2-5; no clear D gene. Judging by the DNA end, TRBJ2-7 fits better; the J call may be wrong. Germline CDR1 reads MNHNS; CDR2 reads SASEGT. This CDR3 has 15 residues. CDR3 coding DNA: TGTGCCAGCAGTGAGGGGATAATCGGAGCCTACGAGCAGTACTTC. Amino acids: CASSEGIIGAYEQYF.

This clonotype was counted only a few times. V gene TRBV2 combines with J gene TRBJ2-7; D ambiguous. CDR3 length equals 12 residues. V was trimmed by 6 bases and J by 11 bases, leaving 17 bases between them. In germline, CDR1 is SNHLY, CDR2 FYNNEI. CDR3 loop: CASRLDTLEEYF. The CDR3, as DNA: TGTGCCAGCAGGCTCGACACCCTTGAGGAGTACTTC.

The rearrangement links TRBV6-6 to TRBJ2-4, with TRBD2 identical over 12 bases. In germline, CDR1 is MNHNY, CDR2 SVGAGI (reference sequence). V lost 6 bases and J lost 3; bases outside the gene matches: 9. The CDR3 extends over 17 amino acids. CDR3 loop: CASSPGLAGIGKNIQYF. The CDR3 DNA reads as TGTGCCAGCAGCCCTGGACTAGCGGGGATTGGCAAAAACATTCAGTACTTC.

V is TRBV10-3 and J is TRBJ2-1, with 8 bases that match TRBD2. Germline CDR1 and CDR2: ENHRY and SYGVKD. The trim removed 3 bases at V and 2 bases at J, leaving 3 bases unmatched. The CDR3 runs to 15 residues. In DNA, the CDR3 is TGTGCCATCAGTGACGGGGGGGGGCCCTACAATGAGCAGTTCTTC. It encodes CAISDGGGPYNEQFF.

This chain connects TRBV2 to TRBJ2-7; D gene ambiguous. The germline V and J ends were trimmed by 1 base and 1 base, with 8 bases remaining between them. The CDR3 runs to 14 residues. Germline-derived CDR1 and CDR2 are SNHLY and FYNNEI. The CDR3 loop is CASSEGVGSYEQYF. Written as DNA, the CDR3 is TGTGCCAGCAGTGAAGGGGTTGGTTCCTACGAGCAGTACTTC.

The V gene is TRBV20-1, the J gene TRBJ2-3, with 8 positions matching TRBD1. The germline gives CDR1 DFQATT, CDR2 SNEGSKA (reference sequence). The length of the CDR3 is 13 residues. Losses at the gene ends were 6 bases for V and 6 bases for J; bases not matched to a gene: 8. In nucleotides, the CDR3 is TGCAGTGCCCCTACAGGGGGGAGGGATACGCAGTATTTT. As protein: CSAPTGGRDTQYF.

The V gene is TRBV27, the J gene TRBJ2-7; no clear D gene. The end of the DNA aligns better with TRBJ2-5, so the J call may be wrong. CDR3 size: 11 residues. The germline V gene has CDR1 MNHEY and CDR2 SMNVEV (reference sequence). The CDR3 loop is CASSNGETQYF. CDR3 in DNA: TGTGCCAGCAGTAATGGGGAGACCCAGTACTTC.